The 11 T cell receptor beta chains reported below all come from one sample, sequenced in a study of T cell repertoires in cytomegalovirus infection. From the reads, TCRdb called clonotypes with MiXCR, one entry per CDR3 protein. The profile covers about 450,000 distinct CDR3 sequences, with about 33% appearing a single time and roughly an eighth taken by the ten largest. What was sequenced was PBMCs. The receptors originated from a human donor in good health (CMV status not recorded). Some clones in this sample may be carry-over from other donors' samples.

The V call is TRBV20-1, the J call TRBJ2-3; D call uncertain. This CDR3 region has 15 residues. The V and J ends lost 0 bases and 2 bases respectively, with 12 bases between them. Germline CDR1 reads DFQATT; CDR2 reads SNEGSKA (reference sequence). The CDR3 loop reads CSARDPFRDTDTQYF. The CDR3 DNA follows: TGCAGTGCTAGAGATCCCTTTAGGGACACAGATACGCAGTATTTT.

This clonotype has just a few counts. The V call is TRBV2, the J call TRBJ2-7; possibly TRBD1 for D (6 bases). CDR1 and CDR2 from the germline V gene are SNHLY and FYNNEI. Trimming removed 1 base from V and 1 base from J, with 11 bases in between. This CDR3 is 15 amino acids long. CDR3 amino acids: CASSEGGPPSYEQYF. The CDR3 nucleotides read TGTGCCAGCAGTGAAGGGGGGCCTCCTTCCTACGAGCAGTACTTC. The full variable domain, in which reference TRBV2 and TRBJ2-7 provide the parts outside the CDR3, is EPEVTQTPSHQVTQMGQEVILRCVPISNHLYFYWYRQILGQKVEFLVSFYNNEISEKSEIFDDQFSVERPDGSNFTLKIRSTKLEDSAMYFCASSEGGPPSYEQYFGPGTRLTVT.

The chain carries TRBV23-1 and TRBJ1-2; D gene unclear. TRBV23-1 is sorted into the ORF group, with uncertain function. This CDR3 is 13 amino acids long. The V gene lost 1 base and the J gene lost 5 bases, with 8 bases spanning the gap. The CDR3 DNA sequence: TGCGCCAGCAGTCAATGGGCAGAATATGGCTACACCTTC. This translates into CASSQWAEYGYTF.

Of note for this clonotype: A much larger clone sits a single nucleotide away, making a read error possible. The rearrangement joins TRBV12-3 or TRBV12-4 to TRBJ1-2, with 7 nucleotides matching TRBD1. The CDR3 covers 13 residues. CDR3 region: CASSTGQQYGHTF. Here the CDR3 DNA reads TGTGCCAGCAGTACGGGACAGCAGTATGGCCACACCTTC.

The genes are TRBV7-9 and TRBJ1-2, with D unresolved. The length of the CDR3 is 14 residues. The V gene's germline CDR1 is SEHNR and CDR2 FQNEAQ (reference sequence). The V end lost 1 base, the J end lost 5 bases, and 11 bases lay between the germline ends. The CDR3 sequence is CASSLGVREYGYTF. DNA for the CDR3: TGTGCCAGCAGCTTAGGTGTGCGCGAGTATGGCTACACCTTC.

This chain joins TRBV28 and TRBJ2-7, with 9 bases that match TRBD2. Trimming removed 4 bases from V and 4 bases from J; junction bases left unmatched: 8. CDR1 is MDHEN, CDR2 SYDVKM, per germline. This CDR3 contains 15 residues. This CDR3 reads CASSSPSGVNYEQYF. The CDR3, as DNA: TGTGCCAGCAGTTCCCCTAGCGGGGTTAATTACGAGCAGTACTTC.

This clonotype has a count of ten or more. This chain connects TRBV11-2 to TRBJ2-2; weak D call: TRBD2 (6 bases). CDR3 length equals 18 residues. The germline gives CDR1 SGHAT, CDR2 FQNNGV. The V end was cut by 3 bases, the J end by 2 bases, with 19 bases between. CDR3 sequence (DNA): TGTGCCAGCAGCTTTTCCCTCCTGCGGGGACGTAACACCGGGGAGCTGTTTTTT. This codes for CASSFSLLRGRNTGELFF.

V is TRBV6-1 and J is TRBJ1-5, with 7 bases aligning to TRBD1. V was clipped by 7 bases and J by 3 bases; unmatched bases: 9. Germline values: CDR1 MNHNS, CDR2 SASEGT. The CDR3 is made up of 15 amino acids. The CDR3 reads CASTPGTANNQPQHF. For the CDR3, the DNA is TGTGCCAGCACACCCGGGACAGCGAACAATCAGCCCCAGCATTTT.

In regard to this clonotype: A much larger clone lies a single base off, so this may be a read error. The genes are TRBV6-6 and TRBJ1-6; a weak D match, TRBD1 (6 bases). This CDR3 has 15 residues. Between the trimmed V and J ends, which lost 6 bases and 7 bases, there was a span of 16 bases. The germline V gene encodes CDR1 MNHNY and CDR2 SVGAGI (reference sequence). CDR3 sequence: CASRRGGGANSPLHF. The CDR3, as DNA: TGTGCCAGCAGGCGCGGCGGGGGCGCCAATTCACCCCTCCACTTT.

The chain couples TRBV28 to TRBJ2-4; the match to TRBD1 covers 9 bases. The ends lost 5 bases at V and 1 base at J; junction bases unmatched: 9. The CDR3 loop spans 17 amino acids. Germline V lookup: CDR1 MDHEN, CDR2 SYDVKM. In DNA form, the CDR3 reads TGTGCCAGCAGTCCGACCCTCGGACAGGGGGCCAAAAACATTCAGTACTTC. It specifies CASSPTLGQGAKNIQYF.

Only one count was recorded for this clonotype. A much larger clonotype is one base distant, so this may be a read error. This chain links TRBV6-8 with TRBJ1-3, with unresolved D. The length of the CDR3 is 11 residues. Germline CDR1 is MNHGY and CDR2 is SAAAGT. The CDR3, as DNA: TGTACCAGCGGAGTCGGAAACACCATATATTTT. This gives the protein CTSGVGNTIYF.